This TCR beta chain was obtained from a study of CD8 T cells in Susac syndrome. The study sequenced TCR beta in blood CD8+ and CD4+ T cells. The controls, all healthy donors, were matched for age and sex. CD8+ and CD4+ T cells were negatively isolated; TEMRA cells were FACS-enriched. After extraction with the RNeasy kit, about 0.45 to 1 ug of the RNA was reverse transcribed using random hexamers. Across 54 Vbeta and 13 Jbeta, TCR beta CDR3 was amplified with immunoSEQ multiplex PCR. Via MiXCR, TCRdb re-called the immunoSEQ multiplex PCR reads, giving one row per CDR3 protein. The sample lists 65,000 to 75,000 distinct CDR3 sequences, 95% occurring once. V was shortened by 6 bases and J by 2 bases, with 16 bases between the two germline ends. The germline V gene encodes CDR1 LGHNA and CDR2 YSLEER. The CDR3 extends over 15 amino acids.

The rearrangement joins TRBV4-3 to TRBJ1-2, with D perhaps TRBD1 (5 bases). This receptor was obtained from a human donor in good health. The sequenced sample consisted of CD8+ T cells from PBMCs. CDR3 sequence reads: CASSPGPTGNYGYTF. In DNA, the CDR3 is TGCGCCAGCAGTCCCGGCCCCACAGGCAACTATGGCTACACCTTC.